This is a list of T cell receptor beta chains from one sample in a study of T cell repertoires in cytomegalovirus infection. MiXCR, run by TCRdb on the reads, gives a single entry per CDR3 protein. Among 550,000 to 850,000 distinct CDR3 sequences, around a third were seen once, and the ten largest hold 15% to 20%. Their cognate antigens are unknown. Here the sequenced sample was cultured PBMCs, taken from culture after CMV antigen stimulation. These receptors were obtained from a human donor in good health (CMV status not recorded). Some clones in this sample may be carry-over from other donors' samples. The CDR3 runs from the conserved cysteine through the conserved F or W. The D gene is left open where the match is weak. Clone size is shown for a subset of rows, as once, few, many or a class of expanded clone.

j_call d_call v_call clone_size cdr3_nt cdr3_aa
TRBJ2-1 TRBD2 TRBV12-3/TRBV12-4 once TGTGCCAGCAGGGGGACTAGGGGGACGGGTGAGCAGTTCTTC CASRGTRGTGEQFF
TRBJ2-5 . TRBV7-2 few TGTGCCAGCAGTCGGGTTGGGCGGGGCCAAGAGACCCAGTACTTC CASSRVGRGQETQYF
TRBJ1-3 TRBD1 TRBV6-8 . TGTGCCAGCAGTTACGGGACAGCGACTGGAAACACCATATATTTT CASSYGTATGNTIYF
TRBJ2-1 . TRBV4-2 few TGTGCCAGCAGCCAAATTTTCCAGGGCCAATACAATGAGCAGTTCTTC CASSQIFQGQYNEQFF
TRBJ2-5 . TRBV19 few TGTGCCAGTAGTGAAAGGCCCCGAGGAGAGACCCAGTACTTC CASSERPRGETQYF
TRBJ2-5 TRBD1 TRBV6-1 few TGTGCCAGCAGTTCGACTTTACAGGGGGCGGCGGAGACCCAGTACTTC CASSSTLQGAAETQYF
TRBJ1-3 . TRBV7-2 many TGTGCCAGCAGCTTAGGTCCTGGAAACACCATATATTTT CASSLGPGNTIYF
TRBJ1-4 . TRBV20-1 . TGCAGTGCCAACCACCACGTCCAGAGTGAAAAACTGTTTTTT CSANHHVQSEKLFF
TRBJ2-1 . TRBV10-3 . TGTGCCACTCGTGGAATTAACAATGAGCAGTTCTTC CATRGINNEQFF
TRBJ1-6 TRBD1 TRBV10-3 many TGTGCCATCAGGGACAGGGAATGGGAGTCACCCCTCCACTTT CAIRDREWESPLHF
TRBJ1-4 . TRBV6-6 . TGTGCCAGCAGTGCTCACTCCTTGGGCCGATTTGTTTTT CASSAHSLGRFVF
TRBJ2-1 TRBD1 TRBV5-1 few TGCGCCAGCAGCTTGACCTCAGGGGGCTACTACAATGAGCAGTTCTTC CASSLTSGGYYNEQFF
TRBJ2-2 . TRBV6-5 . TGTGCCAGCAGTTACACCCTTCCTGGGGGAACCGGGGAGCTGTTTTTT CASSYTLPGGTGELFF
TRBJ1-3 . TRBV11-1 . TGTGCCAGCAGCTTAGACCCGGCTGGAAACACCATATATTTT CASSLDPAGNTIYF
TRBJ2-2 TRBD2 TRBV5-4 . TGTGCCAGCAGCAAGGAGGCTAGCGGGAGCTTCGGGGAGCTGTTTTTT CASSKEASGSFGELFF
TRBJ2-7 . TRBV7-8 many TGTGCCAGCAGGTCCTTCGGTGGCCGTCTCGAGCAGTACTTC CASRSFGGRLEQYF
TRBJ1-1 TRBD1 TRBV6-2/TRBV6-3 . TGTGCCAGCAGTTCCGGGACAGTCAATCGGCTGAACACTGAAGCTTTCTTT CASSSGTVNRLNTEAFF